This T cell receptor (beta chain) was found in a study of T cells in tuberculosis. Overall study: In South Africa, adults with active tuberculosis were compared with IGRA-negative and latently infected IGRA-positive adolescents.

The CDR3 totals 14 residues. Germline V gene lookup returns CDR1 SGHAT and CDR2 FQNNGV. Trimming cost V 5 bases and J 3 bases, with 13 bases left between them. Assay: immunoSEQ multiplex PCR; the TCRdb copy retains only in-frame clones and omits some. Counted here are about 32,000 clones, roughly 95% occurring once; the ten biggest clones make up about 7.6%. V usage is TRBV11-2 and J usage is TRBJ1-2; D may be TRBD1 (5 bases). The sequence was obtained from a donor between 10 and 35 years old with latent tuberculosis or without tuberculosis infection. Material: PBMCs. CDR3 coding DNA: TGTGCCAGCAGCATCAGGGATGGCGACTATGGCTACACCTTC. Protein product: CASSIRDGDYGYTF. The variable domain in full, with the rest retrieved from reference TRBV11-2 and TRBJ1-2, is EAGVAQSPRYKIIEKRQSVAFWCNPISGHATLYWYQQILGQGPKLLIQFQNNGVVDDSQLPKDRFSAERLKGVDSTLKIQPAKLEDSAVYLCASSIRDGDYGYTFGSGTRLTVV.